This record looks at one T cell receptor (beta chain) sequence and its context. Its antigen is unknown. No base quality information exists; no much larger clone differs at one position. Other nucleotide sequences from this sample produce the same CDR3. The germline V gene yields SGHDN for CDR1 and FVKESK for CDR2. The CDR3 contains 12 residues, cysteine and phenylalanine counted. Solely the CDR3 DNA is kept, with 36 bases framed from the first base. At the junction V is shortened by 4 bases and J by 3 bases, with 7 bases in between. The High Capacity cDNA Reverse Transcription Kit was used to reverse transcribe all of the isolated RNA, meaning that expressed TCRB transcripts were what got sequenced. Deep immunoSEQ sequencing was applied to naive, central memory and regulatory T cell samples, giving an average of about 3.57 million total reads per sample. After sorted cells were lysed in RLT buffer, RNA was extracted with DNase-treated RNeasy Micro or Mini kits, with the choice depending on cell number. To prevent cross-contamination, each cell subset was processed individually, whereas patient and healthy donor samples were processed jointly. TCRB sequences were amplified from cDNA with the immunoSEQ multiplex PCR, producing 87-bp fragments spanning the CDR3 region. Sequencing of the amplicons was performed on the Illumina HiSeq platform. Processing in the source paper ran as follows. Synthetic template baselines were used to correct PCR bias computationally, reads within Hamming distance 2 were collapsed, and singletons that could not be merged were discarded. Reads were aligned against IMGT so that V, D and J genes, CDR3 length and insertions or deletions at six rearrangement sites could be assigned. Within each subset, clonotype counts were normalized to the number of sorted cells before true diversity and Gini coefficients were calculated with the tcR R package. Repertoire sharing was quantified using the overlap coefficient calculated on TCRB nucleotide sequences. Imported from immuneACCESS, the table was reduced by TCRdb to in-frame sequences with V and J called. These copies leave out some clones; in studies compared against another copy, an unresolved V gene accounts for under half, and the cause of the remainder is not known. D and trimming come from the DNA, and the V and J calls and clone size come from that table. For this sample there are 300,000 or so clones; about a tenth appear just once. 0.95% to 1.1% of the sample is taken by the ten largest.

This entry is derived from a study of beta chain features in type 1 diabetes (dated by TCRdb to between 2017 and 2018). Describing the broader study: No differences in mean age, gender distribution, total cell number or subset yield were found between patients and healthy donors. A total of 100 million to 110 million sorted cells were examined across all samples, and a strong correlation was observed between cell number per subset and RNA yield. In the study, recently diagnosed type 1 diabetes patients and matched healthy donors were compared on the TCRB repertoires of their sorted circulating CD4+ T cell subsets. Regulatory and stem cell-like memory subsets were obtained from only 8 patients and about eight healthy donors, while naive and central memory subsets were obtained from all 28 donors. Results the study describes overall, beyond this receptor: In all four CD4+ subsets, TCRB CDR3 length was moderately but significantly shorter in type 1 diabetes patients. Because small numbers of individuals were included in the HLA sub-analyses, any influence of HLA type on TCRB rearrangement was left unresolved. Naive, central memory and regulatory TCRB repertoires appeared more similar among patients than among healthy donors. Patients with type 1 diabetes made fewer insertions and deleted more nucleotides at VDJ recombination sites, implying thymic rearrangement abnormalities. PCR may preferentially amplify shorter templates, but because patient and control samples were amplified and corrected together, any resulting skew would affect both groups equally. Because cDNA was sequenced instead of genomic DNA, highly expressing activated cells could be over-represented, though the groups showed no difference in activation or CD3 levels.

Each donor gave one peripheral blood draw, roughly 120 mL on average, collected into heparinised tubes. Naive, central memory, regulatory and stem cell-like memory CD4+ T cells were sorted on a BD FACSAria II using a panel including CD45RO, CCR7, CD25, CD127, CD95 and CD27. A purity above 98% was achieved for all sorted populations. Right away, PBMCs were isolated by Lymphoprep density gradient centrifugation and were stained directly, with no culture step. To minimize batch effects, samples were stained and sorted in pairs, one healthy donor with one patient per experiment. The sequence joins TRBV14 to TRBJ2-7; the D segment cannot be called with confidence. The receptor's source is a man aged 30-40 years with type 1 diabetes. Sequencing was performed on central memory CD4+ T cells from blood. The DNA sequence reads TGTGCCAGCAGCCGGACGGTCTACGAGCAGTACTTC. Its product reads: CASSRTVYEQYF.